The entry below describes one T cell receptor (beta chain). CDR1 and CDR2 from the germline V gene are GTSNPN and SVGIG (reference sequence). V shed 2 bases and J 10 bases; nucleotides not matched to a gene: 9. CDR3 length: 13 residues. This sample is part of a study of blood T cell repertoires in COVID-19. Study in general: T cells, B-cell-depleted T cells, or PBMCs supplied cDNA or gDNA.

In the original analysis: Reference gene primer amplification yielded estimated nucleated cell counts. The protocol was immunoSEQ multiplex PCR, while the TCRdb copy is restricted to in-frame clones and leaves out a portion. The V and J calls and the clone size are those of that table, but D and trimming were determined from the DNA. Among approximately 85,000 clones listed, 75% to 90% were seen once. The chain is built from TRBV30 and TRBJ1-1; 8 bases agree with TRBD1. This receptor was identified in a human donor in a cohort sampled during active COVID-19. The material sequenced was peripheral blood. The CDR3 coding sequence is TGTGCCTGGAGTCCTCAGGGGGCTGGGGTAGCTTTCTTT. Translation gives CAWSPQGAGVAFF.